The clone carrying this T cell receptor beta chain was seen just once. Source study methods: By means of reference gene primer amplification, nucleated cell counts were estimated. Produced via immunoSEQ multiplex PCR; TCRdb's table is partial and in-frame only. That table gives V, J and clone size, and the DNA gave D and trimming. The sample records 150,000 or so clones, around 87% being singletons. The data stem from a study of blood T cell repertoires in COVID-19. Whole-study context: COVID-19 samples from acute and convalescent phases originated in the United States, Italy and Spain.

Germline V gives CDR1 MNHEY, CDR2 SVGEGT. This CDR3 is built from 12 residues. Trimming cost V 6 bases and J 1 base, with 6 bases left between them. V and J are TRBV6-2 or TRBV6-3 and TRBJ1-1; no definite D call. The clonotype was recovered from a man aged 55 to 70 with COVID-19, enrolled during active disease. Input material: peripheral blood. Here the CDR3 reads CASSTRNTEAFF. CDR3 DNA sequence: TGTGCCAGCAGCACAAGGAACACTGAAGCTTTCTTT.